Following are 20 T cell receptor beta chains from one sample sequenced in a study of T cell repertoires in cytomegalovirus infection. TCRdb processed the reads anew with MiXCR; each CDR3 protein has one entry. This table holds 250,000 or so distinct CDR3 sequences, about 17% found once. Sequencing was done on a sample of CD8+ T cells from PBMCs. The source of these receptors is a human donor in good health (CMV status not recorded). Some clones in this sample may be carry-over from other donors' samples.

This sequence joins TRBV12-3 or TRBV12-4 and TRBJ2-7, with D unresolved. Trimming took off 5 bases at V and 6 bases at J, with 11 bases between the two ends. CDR3 length: 12 residues. CDR3 DNA sequence: TGTGCCAGCAGTCGCGGTCACCCCGAGCAGTACTTC. This codes for CASSRGHPEQYF.

V gene TRBV6-1 combines with J gene TRBJ2-3; maybe TRBD1 (6 bases). The V end was cut by 4 bases, the J end by 3 bases, with 14 bases between. Per the germline V gene, CDR1 is MNHNS and CDR2 is SASEGT. The CDR3 is 15 residues long. CDR3 DNA: TGTGCCAGCAGTGCTCTCGGGACATTAACAGATACGCAGTATTTT. It translates to CASSALGTLTDTQYF.

The chain links TRBV28 to TRBJ2-3; D not certain. Germline V gene sequence: CDR1 MDHEN, CDR2 SYDVKM. The V end was cut by 5 bases, the J end by 2 bases, with 11 bases between. CDR3 length equals 14 residues. CDR3 sequence: CASSHGSYTDTQYF. CDR3 in DNA: TGTGCCAGCAGTCACGGATCGTACACAGATACGCAGTATTTT.

The rearrangement links TRBV10-3 to TRBJ2-7; 7 bases line up with TRBD1. The CDR3 contains 14 residues. Per the germline V gene, CDR1 is ENHRY and CDR2 is SYGVKD. The V gene end was trimmed by 5 bases and the J gene end by 5 bases; junction bases not matched to a gene: 9. The CDR3 reads CAISLRDSINEQYF. In DNA form, the CDR3 reads TGTGCCATCAGTCTTAGGGACAGCATTAACGAGCAGTACTTC.

This clonotype was recorded a few times. CDR3 sequence: CASKKASLAAEAFF. The DNA of the CDR3 is TGTGCCAGCAAAAAGGCCAGTCTCGCGGCTGAAGCTTTCTTT. V gene TRBV27 combines with J gene TRBJ1-1; D ambiguous. CDR1 and CDR2 from the germline V gene are MNHEY and SMNVEV (reference sequence). Trimming stripped 7 bases from V and 6 bases from J, with 18 bases between. The CDR3 consists of 14 residues.

This clonotype turned up a few times. The chain joins TRBV5-1 to TRBJ1-1, with 8 nucleotides matching TRBD1. V shed 4 bases, J shed 3 bases, and the junction held 5 bases outside the gene matches. The germline V gene encodes CDR1 SGHRS and CDR2 YFSETQ. The CDR3 spans 14 residues. DNA of the CDR3: TGCGCCAGCAGCCGAAACAGGGGGTACACTGAAGCTTTCTTT. As protein: CASSRNRGYTEAFF.

This chain connects TRBV4-3 to TRBJ2-7; maybe TRBD1 (5 bases). The CDR3 has 17 residues. Germline V gene data show CDR1 as LGHNA and CDR2 as YSLEER. Trimming removed 0 bases from V and 1 base from J, with 16 bases in between. The CDR3 region is CASSQEAMDILSYEQYF. The CDR3 nucleotides read TGCGCCAGCAGCCAAGAAGCCATGGACATCCTTTCCTACGAGCAGTACTTC.

V is TRBV20-1 and J is TRBJ2-1; D remains unclear. Trimming removed 5 bases from V and 5 bases from J, with 13 bases in between. CDR3 length: 13 amino acids. Germline CDR1 is DFQATT and CDR2 is SNEGSKA (reference sequence). CDR3 nucleotide sequence: TGCAGTGCTCCTACACAGCAAGACAATGAGCAGTTCTTC. Protein: CSAPTQQDNEQFF.

This clonotype has ten or more counts. This rearrangement joins TRBV7-2 to TRBJ1-6; the D gene is possibly TRBD1 (6 bases). CDR3 length: 19 residues. CDR1 is SGHTA and CDR2 is FQGNSA in the germline V gene. V was pared by 0 bases and J by 0 bases, with 15 bases between. The CDR3 reads CASSLALGTLTSYNSPLHF. CDR3 coding DNA: TGTGCCAGCAGCTTAGCGCTGGGGACACTCACCTCCTATAATTCACCCCTCCACTTT.

This clonotype has just a few counts. This sequence joins TRBV10-3 and TRBJ2-7; a weak D match, TRBD2 (5 bases). V was cut by 4 bases and J by 5 bases, with 15 bases left in between. CDR1 and CDR2 (germline): ENHRY, SYGVKD. CDR3 length: 14 amino acids. CDR3 nucleotide sequence: TGTGCCATCAGTGGATATTTATCCGGGGACGAGCAGTACTTC. Translating gives CAISGYLSGDEQYF.

This clonotype has just a few counts. The rearrangement uses TRBV6-2 or TRBV6-3 and TRBJ1-2; unclear D gene. The CDR3 has 12 residues. Germline V gene lookup returns CDR1 MNHEY and CDR2 SVGEGT. The V gene lost 6 bases and the J gene lost 4 bases, with 9 bases spanning the gap. The CDR3 coding sequence is TGTGCCAGCAGGGTAGGAAGCTATGGCTACACCTTC. Its translation is CASRVGSYGYTF.

The rearrangement joins TRBV12-3 or TRBV12-4 to TRBJ2-3; no firm D call. V was pared by 6 bases and J by 1 base, with 14 bases between. The CDR3 spans 15 residues. As DNA, the CDR3 is TGTGCCAGCAGGACGTCAGCGTGGGGCACAGATACGCAGTATTTT. This sequence encodes CASRTSAWGTDTQYF.

The sample holds many counts of this clonotype. The genes are TRBV6-2 or TRBV6-3 and TRBJ2-1, with TRBD1 matching 7 bases. V was clipped by 4 bases and J by 4 bases; unmatched bases: 13. The CDR3 length is 17 residues. Germline V gene data show CDR1 as MNHEY and CDR2 as SVGEGT. The CDR3 protein is CASSSPMTGIVYNEQFF. The CDR3 region has the DNA TGTGCCAGCAGTTCCCCGATGACAGGGATAGTATACAATGAGCAGTTCTTC.

This clonotype was observed many times. V usage is TRBV7-8 and J usage is TRBJ2-5; 7 bases line up with TRBD2. The CDR3 consists of 17 residues. CDR1 and CDR2 (germline): SGHVS, FQNEAQ. Losses at the gene ends were 2 bases for V and 5 bases for J; bases not matched to a gene: 14. The CDR3 DNA follows: TGTGCCAGCAGCTTAAACGGGGGACTATCAACAAAGGAGACCCAGTACTTC. Protein: CASSLNGGLSTKETQYF. The whole variable domain, filled in from reference TRBV7-8 and TRBJ2-5, reads GAGVSQSPRYKVAKRGQDVALRCDPISGHVSLFWYQQALGQGPEFLTYFQNEAQLDKSGLPSDRFFAERPEGSVSTLKIQRTQQEDSAVYLCASSLNGGLSTKETQYFGPGTRLLVL.

The chain has TRBV5-6 and TRBJ2-1; D perhaps matches TRBD1 (5 bases). Germline CDR1 and CDR2: SGHDT and YYEEEE. This CDR3 contains 18 residues. Trimming removed 0 bases at V and 3 bases at J, with 19 bases between. The CDR3 region has the DNA TGTGCCAGCAGCTTGGGGCCAGACAGAACCGAACTCTACAATGAGCAGTTCTTC. As protein: CASSLGPDRTELYNEQFF.

This clonotype has ten or more counts. This sequence joins TRBV29-1 and TRBJ1-3; TRBD1 matches at 7 bases. The CDR3 totals 16 residues. Germline V lookup: CDR1 SQVTM, CDR2 ANQGSEA. After removal of 2 bases from V and 2 bases from J, the junction contained 9 bases not matched to a gene. CDR3 coding DNA: TGCAGCGTTGAACCCTGGACAGGTTCCGCTGGAAACACCATATATTTT. Its protein product is CSVEPWTGSAGNTIYF.

The chain uses TRBV7-9 and TRBJ1-2; a possible D gene is TRBD1 (6 bases). The V gene's germline CDR1 is SEHNR and CDR2 FQNEAQ (reference sequence). The CDR3 runs 16 residues. Trimming removed 1 base from V and 7 bases from J, with 19 bases in between. The DNA for the CDR3 is TGTGCCAGCAGCTTAGTCCAGGGGAGACCTAGTGCTGGCTACACCTTC. Translated: CASSLVQGRPSAGYTF.

The chain is built from TRBV5-1 and TRBJ2-1, with D tentatively TRBD1 or TRBD2 (5 bases each). V gave up 4 bases and J gave up 3 bases, with 17 bases separating them. The germline V gene encodes CDR1 SGHRS and CDR2 YFSETQ. The CDR3 spans 16 residues. CDR3 region: CASSPIDGADYNEQFF. Written as DNA, the CDR3 is TGCGCCAGCAGCCCTATCGACGGGGCCGACTACAATGAGCAGTTCTTC.

The chain is built from TRBV28 and TRBJ2-3; D gene uncertain. V was clipped by 2 bases and J by 10 bases, with 7 bases between them. This CDR3 has 11 amino acids. Germline-derived CDR1 and CDR2 are MDHEN and SYDVKM. CDR3 protein: CASSLLGAQYF. CDR3 DNA: TGTGCCAGCAGTTTACTAGGCGCGCAGTATTTT.

The V and J genes are TRBV6-2 or TRBV6-3 and TRBJ2-7, with no clear D. Trimming left V 2 bases short and J 0 bases short, with 20 bases between. CDR3 length: 18 amino acids. Germline-derived CDR1 and CDR2 are MNHEY and SVGEGT. The CDR3 region is CASSYPLPTGSNSYEQYF. CDR3 bases: TGTGCCAGCAGTTACCCGCTACCGACCGGGTCCAACTCCTACGAGCAGTACTTC.